This T cell receptor (beta chain) was documented in a study of OX40 agonist ivuxolimab in advanced cancers. Generated by immunoSEQ multiplex PCR, the TCRdb table keeps only in-frame clones and is missing some. The table has about 26,000 clones, roughly 90% seen once. In germline, CDR1 is MRHNA, CDR2 SNTAGT. CDR3 length: 15 amino acids. V shed 3 bases and J 7 bases; nucleotides not matched to a gene: 10. This clone was detected only a few times. The TCR was taken from an adult with an advanced solid tumor such as melanoma, head and neck, liver or kidney cancer. The chain has TRBV6-4 and TRBJ1-2, with 8 bases identical to TRBD1. Sequences were derived from CD4+ or CD8+ T cells sorted from blood, sampled in a trial of the OX40 agonist ivuxolimab. The CDR3 region has the DNA TGTGCCAGCAGTGAGGCAGGGGGCGAGTATACTGGCTACACCTTC. Translating it yields CASSEAGGEYTGYTF.